This T cell receptor beta chain was captured in a study of blood T cell repertoires in COVID-19. There are 18 residues in the CDR3. V was shortened by 6 bases and J by 0 bases, with 18 bases between the two germline ends. Germline V CDR1 and CDR2: LGHDT, YNNKEL (reference sequence). TCRdb's table, derived via immunoSEQ multiplex PCR, lists solely in-frame clones and lacks some. The data hold approximately 440,000 clones, with less than 95% observed a single time. What was sequenced was PBMCs or T cells enriched from blood (not recorded which). The receptor was isolated from a man younger than 30 who had recovered from COVID-19. The rearrangement links TRBV3-1 (or the pseudogene TRBV3-2) to TRBJ1-6; D is unresolved. CDR3 coding DNA: TGTGCCAGCAGAAACAATGCCCTACAGAGCTCCTATAATTCACCCCTCCACTTT. This gives the protein CASRNNALQSSYNSPLHF.